The text below deals with one T cell receptor (beta chain). Thymic material originated from resections removed in the course of corrective heart surgery. Data came from immunoSEQ multiplex PCR; TCRdb stores just in-frame clones and leaves some out. Here the sample spans more than 70,000 clones, 90% to 97% being singletons. The source of the sample is a study of human thymus T cells. J was trimmed by 5 bases and V by 6 bases; bases with no gene match: 17. The CDR3 loop spans 18 amino acids. In germline, CDR1 is SGHDT, CDR2 YYEEEE. The chain recombines TRBV5-6 with TRBJ2-1; 10 positions agree with TRBD2. Sequences were obtained from thymus tissue. This sequence originates from a boy younger than two with a congenital heart defect but otherwise immunologically healthy. The CDR3 DNA follows: TGTGCCAGCATGCTGACAGGGTATCGACTAGCGGGCCACAATGAGCAGTTCTTC. Its translation is CASMLTGYRLAGHNEQFF.